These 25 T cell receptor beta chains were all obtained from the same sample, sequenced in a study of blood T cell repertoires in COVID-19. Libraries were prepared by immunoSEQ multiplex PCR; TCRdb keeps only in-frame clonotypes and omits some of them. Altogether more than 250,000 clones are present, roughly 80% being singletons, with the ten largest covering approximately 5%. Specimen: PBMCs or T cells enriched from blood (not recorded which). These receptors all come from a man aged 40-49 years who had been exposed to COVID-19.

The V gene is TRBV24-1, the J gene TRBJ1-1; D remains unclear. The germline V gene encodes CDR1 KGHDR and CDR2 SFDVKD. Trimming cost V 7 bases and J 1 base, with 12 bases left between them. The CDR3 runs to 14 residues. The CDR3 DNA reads TGTGCCACCAGACAGCCGGGAGGGAACACTGAAGCTTTCTTT. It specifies CATRQPGGNTEAFF.

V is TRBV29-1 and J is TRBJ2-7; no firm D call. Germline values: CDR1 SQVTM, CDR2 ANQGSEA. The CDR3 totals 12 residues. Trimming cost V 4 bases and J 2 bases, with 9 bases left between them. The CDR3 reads CSVVETTYEQYF. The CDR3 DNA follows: TGCAGCGTTGTTGAAACTACCTACGAGCAGTACTTC.

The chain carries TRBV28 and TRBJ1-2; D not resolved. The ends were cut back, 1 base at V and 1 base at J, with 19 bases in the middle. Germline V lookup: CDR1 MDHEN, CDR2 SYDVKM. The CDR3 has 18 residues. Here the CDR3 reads CASSLFVLKAGINYGYTF. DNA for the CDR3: TGTGCCAGCAGTTTATTTGTGCTGAAAGCGGGGATTAACTATGGCTACACCTTC.

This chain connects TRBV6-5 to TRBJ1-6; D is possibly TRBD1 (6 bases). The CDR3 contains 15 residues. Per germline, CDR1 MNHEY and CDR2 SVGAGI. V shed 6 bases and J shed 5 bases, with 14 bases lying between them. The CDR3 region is CASRDRPSDNSPLHF. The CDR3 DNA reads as TGTGCCAGCAGGGACAGACCCTCGGATAATTCACCCCTCCACTTT.

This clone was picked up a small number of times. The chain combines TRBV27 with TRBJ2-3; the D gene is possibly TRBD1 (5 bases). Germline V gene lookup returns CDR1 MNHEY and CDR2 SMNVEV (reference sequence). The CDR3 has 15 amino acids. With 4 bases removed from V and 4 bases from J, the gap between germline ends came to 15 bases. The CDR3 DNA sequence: TGTGCCAGCAGTTCATACGCAGGGTTCCCAGATACGCAGTATTTT. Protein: CASSSYAGFPDTQYF.

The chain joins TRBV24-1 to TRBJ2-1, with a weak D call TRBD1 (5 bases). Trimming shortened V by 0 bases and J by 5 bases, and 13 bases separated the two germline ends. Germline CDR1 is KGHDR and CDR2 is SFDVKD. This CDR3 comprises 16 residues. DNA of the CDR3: TGTGCCACCAGTGATTTGTATAGGGGCCCCAACAATGAGCAGTTCTTC. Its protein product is CATSDLYRGPNNEQFF.

The CDR3 here is CASSYMFGGAGYTF. In nucleotides, the CDR3 is TGTGCCAGCAGTTACATGTTCGGAGGGGCTGGCTACACCTTC. The chain uses TRBV6-5 and TRBJ1-2; tentative D call: TRBD1 (5 bases). The CDR3 is 14 amino acids. CDR1 and CDR2 from the germline V gene are MNHEY and SVGAGI. Trimming cost V 2 bases and J 7 bases, with 14 bases left between them.

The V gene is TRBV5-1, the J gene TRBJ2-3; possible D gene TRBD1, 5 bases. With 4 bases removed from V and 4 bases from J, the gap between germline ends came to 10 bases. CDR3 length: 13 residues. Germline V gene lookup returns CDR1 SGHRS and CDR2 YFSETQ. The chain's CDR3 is CASSIREPDTQYF. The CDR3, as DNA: TGCGCCAGCAGCATCAGGGAACCAGATACGCAGTATTTT.

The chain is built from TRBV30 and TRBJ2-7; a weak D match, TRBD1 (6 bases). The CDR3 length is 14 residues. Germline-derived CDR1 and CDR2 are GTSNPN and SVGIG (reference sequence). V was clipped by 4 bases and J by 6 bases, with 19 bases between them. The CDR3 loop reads CAWTPGHEAGEQYF. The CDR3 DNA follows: TGTGCCTGGACCCCGGGACATGAAGCCGGCGAGCAGTACTTC.

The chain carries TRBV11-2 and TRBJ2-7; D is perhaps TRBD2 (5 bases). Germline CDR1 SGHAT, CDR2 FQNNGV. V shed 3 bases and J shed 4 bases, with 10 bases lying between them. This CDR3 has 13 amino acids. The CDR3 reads CASSFGEMYEQYF. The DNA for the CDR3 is TGTGCCAGCAGCTTCGGGGAAATGTACGAGCAGTACTTC.

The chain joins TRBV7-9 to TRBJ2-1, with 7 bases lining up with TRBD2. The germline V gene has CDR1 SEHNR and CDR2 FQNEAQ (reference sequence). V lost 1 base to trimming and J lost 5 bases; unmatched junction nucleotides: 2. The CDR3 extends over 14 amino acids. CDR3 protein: CASSLGLADNEQFF. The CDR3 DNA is TGTGCCAGCAGCTTAGGGCTAGCGGACAATGAGCAGTTCTTC. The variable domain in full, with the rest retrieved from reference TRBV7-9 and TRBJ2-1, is DTGVSQNPRHKITKRGQNVTFRCDPISEHNRLYWYRQTLGQGPEFLTYFQNEAQLEKSRLLSDRFSAERPKGSFSTLEIQRTEQGDSAMYLCASSLGLADNEQFFGPGTRLTVL.

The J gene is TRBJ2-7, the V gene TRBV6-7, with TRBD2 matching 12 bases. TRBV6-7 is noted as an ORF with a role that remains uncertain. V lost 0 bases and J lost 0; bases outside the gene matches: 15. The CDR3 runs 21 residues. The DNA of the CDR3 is TGTGCCAGCAGTTACTCGAACGATCCGGGCGCGACTAGCGGGGGCTCCTACGAGCAGTACTTC. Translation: CASSYSNDPGATSGGSYEQYF.

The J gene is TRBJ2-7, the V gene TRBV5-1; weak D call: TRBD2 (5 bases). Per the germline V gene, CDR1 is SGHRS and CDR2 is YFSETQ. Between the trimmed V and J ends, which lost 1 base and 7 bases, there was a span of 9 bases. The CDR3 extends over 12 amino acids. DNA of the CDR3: TGCGCCAGCAGCTTGCGCGGCGGGGAGCAGTACTTC. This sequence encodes CASSLRGGEQYF.

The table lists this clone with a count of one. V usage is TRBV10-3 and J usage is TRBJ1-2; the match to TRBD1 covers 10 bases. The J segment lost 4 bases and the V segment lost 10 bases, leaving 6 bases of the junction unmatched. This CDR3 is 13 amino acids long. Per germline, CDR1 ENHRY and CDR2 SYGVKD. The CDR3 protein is CATRTGGSYGYTF. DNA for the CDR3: TGTGCCACTAGGACAGGGGGTAGCTATGGCTACACCTTC.

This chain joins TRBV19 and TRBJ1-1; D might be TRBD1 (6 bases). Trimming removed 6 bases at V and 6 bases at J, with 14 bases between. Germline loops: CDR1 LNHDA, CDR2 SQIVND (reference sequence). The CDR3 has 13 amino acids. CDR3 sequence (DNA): TGTGCCAGTAGGGACAGCACTCCGTCTGAAGCTTTCTTT. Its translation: CASRDSTPSEAFF.

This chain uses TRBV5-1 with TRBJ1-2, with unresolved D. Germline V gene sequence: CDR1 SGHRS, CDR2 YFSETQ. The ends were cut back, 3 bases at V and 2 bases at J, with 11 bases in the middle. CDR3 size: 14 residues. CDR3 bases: TGCGCCAGCAGCTGGGCTCATCCGAACTATGGCTACACCTTC. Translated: CASSWAHPNYGYTF.

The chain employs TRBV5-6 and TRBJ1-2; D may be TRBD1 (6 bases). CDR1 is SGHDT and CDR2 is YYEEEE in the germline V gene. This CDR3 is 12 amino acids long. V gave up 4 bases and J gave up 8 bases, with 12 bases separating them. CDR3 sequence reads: CASSRQVAGYTF. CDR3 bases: TGTGCCAGCAGCCGACAGGTTGCAGGCTACACCTTC. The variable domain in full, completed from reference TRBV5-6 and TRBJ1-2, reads DAGVTQSPTHLIKTRGQQVTLRCSPKSGHDTVSWYQQALGQGPQFIFQYYEEEERQRGNFPDRFSGHQFPNYSSELNVNALLLGDSALYLCASSRQVAGYTFGSGTRLTVV.

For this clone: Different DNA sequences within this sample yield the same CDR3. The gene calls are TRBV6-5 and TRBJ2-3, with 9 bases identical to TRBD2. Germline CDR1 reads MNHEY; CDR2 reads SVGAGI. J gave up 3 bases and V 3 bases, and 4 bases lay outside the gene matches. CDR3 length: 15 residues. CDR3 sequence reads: CASSYGGRATDTQYF. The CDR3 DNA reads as TGTGCCAGCAGTTATGGCGGGAGGGCGACAGATACGCAGTATTTT.

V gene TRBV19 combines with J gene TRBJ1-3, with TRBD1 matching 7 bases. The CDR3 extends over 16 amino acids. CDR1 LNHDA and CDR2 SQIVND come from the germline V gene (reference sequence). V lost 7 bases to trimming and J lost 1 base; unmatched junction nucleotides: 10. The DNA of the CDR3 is TGTGCCAGTACCGGGACAGCGATTATTTCTGGAAACACCATATATTTT. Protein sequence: CASTGTAIISGNTIYF. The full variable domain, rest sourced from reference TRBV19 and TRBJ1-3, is DGGITQSPKYLFRKEGQNVTLSCEQNLNHDAMYWYRQDPGQGLRLIYYSQIVNDFQKGDIAEGYSVSREKKESFPLTVTSAQKNPTAFYLCASTGTAIISGNTIYFGEGSWLTVV.

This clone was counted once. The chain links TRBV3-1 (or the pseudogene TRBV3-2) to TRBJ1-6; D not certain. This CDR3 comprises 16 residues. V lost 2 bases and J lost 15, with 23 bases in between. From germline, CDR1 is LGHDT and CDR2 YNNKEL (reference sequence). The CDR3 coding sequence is TGTGCCAGCAGCCAAAAGAGCGCGCTGACGGTCGCACTCCTCCACTTT. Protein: CASSQKSALTVALLHF.

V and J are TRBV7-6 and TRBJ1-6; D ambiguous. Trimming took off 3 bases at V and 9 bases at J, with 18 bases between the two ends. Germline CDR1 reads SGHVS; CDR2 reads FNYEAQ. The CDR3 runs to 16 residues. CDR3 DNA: TGTGCCAGCAGCTTCTCAACCGCCGGGTTCGGTTCACCCCTCCACTTT. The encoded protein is CASSFSTAGFGSPLHF.

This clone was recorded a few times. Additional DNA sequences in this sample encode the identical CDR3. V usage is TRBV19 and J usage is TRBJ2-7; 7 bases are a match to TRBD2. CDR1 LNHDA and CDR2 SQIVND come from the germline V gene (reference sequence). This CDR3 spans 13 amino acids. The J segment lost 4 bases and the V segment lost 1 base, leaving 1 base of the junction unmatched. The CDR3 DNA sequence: TGTGCCAGTAGTATAGGGCGGGGGTACGAGCAGTACTTC. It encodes CASSIGRGYEQYF.

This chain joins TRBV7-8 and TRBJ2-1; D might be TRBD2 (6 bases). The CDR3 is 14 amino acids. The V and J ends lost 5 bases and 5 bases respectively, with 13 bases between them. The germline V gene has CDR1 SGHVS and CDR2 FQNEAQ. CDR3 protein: CASSPRETDNEQFF. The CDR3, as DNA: TGTGCCAGCAGCCCCCGGGAGACAGACAATGAGCAGTTCTTC.

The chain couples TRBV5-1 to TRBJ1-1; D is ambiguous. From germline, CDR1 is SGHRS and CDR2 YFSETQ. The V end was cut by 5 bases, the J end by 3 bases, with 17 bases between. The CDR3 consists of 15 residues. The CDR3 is CASRTEVGEYTEAFF. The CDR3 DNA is TGCGCCAGCAGGACCGAAGTCGGGGAGTACACTGAAGCTTTCTTT.

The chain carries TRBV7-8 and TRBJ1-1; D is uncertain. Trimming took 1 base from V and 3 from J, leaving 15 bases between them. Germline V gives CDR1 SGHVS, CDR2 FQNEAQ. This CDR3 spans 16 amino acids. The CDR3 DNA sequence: TGTGCCAGCAGCTTAGGAGGACTTGACTGGGACACTGAAGCTTTCTTT. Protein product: CASSLGGLDWDTEAFF.